This entry is about one TCR beta chain. The target antigen is unknown. This specimen comes from a study of T cell responses to AZD1222 COVID-19 vaccine. The study, taken as a whole, reports: Most donors were white British and more were female, and clonal diversity was possibly underestimated. The reported proportion of spike-specific TCRs targeting unmutated variant regions was nearly half. Vaccine-related CD4 TCRs covered spike, predominating at 160-218 and 743-854.

Repertoires were generated with immunoSEQ multiplex PCR, while TCRdb's copy carries only in-frame clones and drops some. The data show 140,000 to 150,000 clones, 92% seen once. Losses at the gene ends were 0 bases for V and 4 bases for J; bases not matched to a gene: 6. The CDR3 contains 17 residues. Germline V gives CDR1 LNHNV, CDR2 YYDKDF (reference sequence). Material: peripheral blood, obtained on day 0 of AZD1222 vaccination. This TCR was recovered from an adult in good health. This chain uses TRBV15 with TRBJ2-5; 12 nucleotides agree with TRBD2. CDR3 bases: TGTGCCACCAGCAGAGATCCTAGCGGGAGGGCCGGAGAGACCCAGTACTTC. It codes for CATSRDPSGRAGETQYF. Based on the CDR3 plus reference TRBV15 and TRBJ2-5, the full variable domain is DAMVIQNPRYQVTQFGKPVTLSCSQTLNHNVMYWYQQKSSQAPKLLFHYYDKDFNNEADTPDNFQSRRPNTSFCFLDIRSPGLGDTAMYLCATSRDPSGRAGETQYFGPGTRLLVL.